The clone carrying this T cell receptor (beta chain) was seen a handful of times. Its matching antigen is unknown. One entry per CDR3 protein results from TCRdb running MiXCR on the reads. The data show tens of thousands of distinct CDR3 sequences, roughly 40% seen once. This sample stems from a study of T cell repertoires in cytomegalovirus infection. Background on the study: The authors relied on CMV epitopes, both recently identified HLA-C-restricted and well-studied HLA-B-restricted. CMV infection together with matching HLA type was indicated by public TCR beta signatures. Study-wide findings and caveats: Using cumulative public TCR beta family frequency, the authors identified those who carried CMV together with the relevant HLA. Dominating the ex vivo response were HLA-C-restricted CMV-specific TCR beta clonotypes.

The CDR3 length is 16 residues. Germline values: CDR1 MGHRA, CDR2 YSYEKL. Trimming removed 4 bases from V and 8 bases from J, with 23 bases in between. This receptor was obtained from a human donor in good health (CMV status not recorded). Some clones in this sample may be carry-over from other donors' samples. This chain joins TRBV4-1 and TRBJ1-2, with D hard to call. The sample here was CD8+ T cells from cultured PBMCs, taken from culture after CMV antigen stimulation. As DNA, the CDR3 is TGCGCCAGCAGCCCCATACTGATGGACGCGACGCGCGGCTACACCTTC. Translated: CASSPILMDATRGYTF.